This T cell receptor (beta chain) derives from a study of cytomegalovirus exposure and HLA in healthy donors. Looking at the study overall: The Caucasian-associated ancestry cluster contained around four fifths of the approximately 390 genotyped donors. General study results and limits: The authors later found TCR association rates varying by HLA locus, with DRB1 most and HLA-C fewest. Testing in vitro showed three CMV-associated chains specific for CMV antigens. A later analysis reportedly found fewer N-insertions in an Asian-associated ancestry cluster than the approximately 730-donor mean.

PCR primers comprised 60 Vbeta and 13 Jbeta primers. Clones were sequenced by immunoSEQ multiplex PCR, and TCRdb holds only the in-frame ones, with some missing. The sample carries 150,000 to 200,000 clones, about 80% recorded once. For this clone: Its specificity is not known.

Sequencing was carried out using PBMCs. The sequence was collected from a woman aged 25 to 39 in good health and CMV-seropositive.

CDR3 loop: CASSSPDYNEQFF. The DNA of the CDR3 is TGTGCCAGCAGTTCCCCAGATTACAATGAGCAGTTCTTC. The rearrangement uses TRBV6-5 and TRBJ2-1; D remains ambiguous. This CDR3 spans 13 amino acids. Germline V gives CDR1 MNHEY, CDR2 SVGAGI. The V gene lost 4 bases and the J gene lost 4 bases, with 8 bases spanning the gap.